This T cell receptor beta chain was obtained from a study of blood T cell repertoires in COVID-19. Study overall: Both acute and convalescent COVID-19 samples were obtained from the United States, Italy and Spain. Nucleic acid was either cDNA or gDNA, and it came from T cells, B-cell-depleted T cells, or PBMCs.

Germline V gives CDR1 LNHDA, CDR2 SQIVND (reference sequence). Between the trimmed V and J ends, which lost 3 bases and 8 bases, there was a span of 26 bases. This CDR3 is built from 18 residues. Per the original data handling: Amplification from reference gene primers served as the basis for estimated nucleated cell counts. This table comes from immunoSEQ multiplex PCR, and its TCRdb copy is limited to in-frame clones, with some not included. The D gene and trimming were derived from the DNA, and the V and J assignments and clone size from that table. The table lists about 190,000 clones, 89% of them singletons.

The sample taken for sequencing was peripheral blood. The chain is built from TRBV19 and TRBJ2-4; possible D gene TRBD1, 7 bases. The receptor was derived from a man aged 40-49 years with acute or convalescent COVID-19. CDR3: CASSIRGPSTGRIDIQYF. CDR3 nucleotide sequence: TGTGCCAGTAGTATCCGTGGGCCTTCGACAGGGAGGATAGACATTCAGTACTTC.